The T cell receptor beta chain under discussion was sequenced for a study of response to subunit inactivated influenza vaccine. MiXCR, applied by TCRdb to the RT-PCR reads, yields one record per CDR3 protein. Of hundreds of thousands of distinct CDR3 sequences in the sample, around a fifth were seen once. Of note for this clonotype: Its antigen is unknown.

Study results and caveats: Researchers suggested that each seasonal influenza vaccination recruits few new T cells.

This CDR3 has 14 residues. Trimming cost V 5 bases and J 6 bases, with 17 bases left between them. Germline loops: CDR1 SNHLY, CDR2 FYNNEI. The input for sequencing was PBMCs from blood, taken less than 22 months after vaccination. The clonotype was recovered from a man in his fifties or sixties who received an inactivated influenza vaccine. The gene calls are TRBV2 and TRBJ2-7; D unresolved. CDR3 coding DNA: TGTGCCAGCAGTCCCAGGACGGCTTTAGCCGAGCAGTACTTC. It translates to CASSPRTALAEQYF.